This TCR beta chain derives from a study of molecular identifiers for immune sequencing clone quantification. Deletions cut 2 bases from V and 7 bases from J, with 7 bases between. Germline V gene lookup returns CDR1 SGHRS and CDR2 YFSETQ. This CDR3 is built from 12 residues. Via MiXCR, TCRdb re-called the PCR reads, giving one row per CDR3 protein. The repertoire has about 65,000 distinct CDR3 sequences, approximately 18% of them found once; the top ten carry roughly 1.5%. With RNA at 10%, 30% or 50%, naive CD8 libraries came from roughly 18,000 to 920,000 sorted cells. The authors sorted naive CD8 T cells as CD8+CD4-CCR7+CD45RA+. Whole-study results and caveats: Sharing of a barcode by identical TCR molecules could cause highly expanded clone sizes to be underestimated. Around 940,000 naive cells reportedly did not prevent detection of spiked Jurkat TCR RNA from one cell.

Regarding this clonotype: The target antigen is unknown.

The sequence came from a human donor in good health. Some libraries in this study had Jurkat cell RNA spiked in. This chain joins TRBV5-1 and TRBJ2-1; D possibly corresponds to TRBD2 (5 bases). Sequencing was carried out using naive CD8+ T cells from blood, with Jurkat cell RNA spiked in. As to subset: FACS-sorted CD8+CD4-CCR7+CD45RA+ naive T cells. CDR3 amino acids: CASSFGLNEQFF. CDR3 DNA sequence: TGCGCCAGCAGCTTTGGACTGAATGAGCAGTTCTTC.